The rows below give T cell receptor beta chains drawn from one sample of a study of T cell repertoires in cytomegalovirus infection. Their cognate antigens are unknown. TCRdb ran MiXCR on the reads and lists one entry per CDR3 protein. The sample lists about 900,000 distinct CDR3 sequences; around 31% were seen once. Sequencing used cultured CD8+ T cells from PBMCs, obtained from culture after CMV antigen stimulation. The receptors shown here come from a human donor in good health (CMV status not recorded). Some clones in this sample may be carry-over from other donors' samples. The CDR3 runs from the conserved cysteine through the conserved F or W. Fields, in order: clone size, V gene, CDR3 protein. Part of the rows lack a size; the others show once, few, many or a class for expanded clones.

abundance: few; v_gene: TRBV12-3/TRBV12-4; CDR3aa: CASTNRGIYEQYF
abundance: NA; v_gene: TRBV11-3; CDR3aa: CASSLDLNHRGTSTDEQFF
abundance: NA; v_gene: TRBV10-3; CDR3aa: CAISESGLAKNIQYF
abundance: few; v_gene: TRBV10-2; CDR3aa: CASLKGGSYNEQFF
abundance: few; v_gene: TRBV7-3; CDR3aa: CASSLTSGRTDTQYF
abundance: once; v_gene: TRBV12-5; CDR3aa: CASGWSGGGAFF
abundance: NA; v_gene: TRBV6-2/TRBV6-3; CDR3aa: CASSYSGRYQPQHF
abundance: NA; v_gene: TRBV12-3/TRBV12-4; CDR3aa: CASSQDRGIYNERFF
abundance: few; v_gene: TRBV27; CDR3aa: CASSLFSGGPYNEQFF
abundance: few; v_gene: TRBV19; CDR3aa: CASSVGQVNQPQHF
abundance: NA; v_gene: TRBV27; CDR3aa: CASSLKRERRTDTQYF
abundance: few; v_gene: TRBV12-3/TRBV12-4; CDR3aa: CASSSTGGPLAQHF
abundance: NA; v_gene: TRBV4-3; CDR3aa: CASSLDHDGNTEAFF
abundance: few; v_gene: TRBV7-9; CDR3aa: CASSLVGIGDTQYF
abundance: NA; v_gene: TRBV4-3; CDR3aa: CASSQGGGTHNEQFF
abundance: NA; v_gene: TRBV12-5; CDR3aa: CASGRPGQAKIF
abundance: NA; v_gene: TRBV10-1; CDR3aa: CASSESTFRGVQETQYF
abundance: few; v_gene: TRBV7-9; CDR3aa: CASSRGGQGRAEAFF
abundance: NA; v_gene: TRBV5-4; CDR3aa: CASSLGRRAFDEQYF
abundance: NA; v_gene: TRBV19; CDR3aa: CASHRTGEYSPLHF
abundance: few; v_gene: TRBV11-1; CDR3aa: CASSSGKGGYNEQFF
abundance: NA; v_gene: TRBV3-1; CDR3aa: CASSQSSGGGTEAFF
abundance: NA; v_gene: TRBV3-1; CDR3aa: CASSPSAYNQPQHF
abundance: once; v_gene: TRBV4-3; CDR3aa: CASSQSGQAVHGYTF
abundance: NA; v_gene: TRBV27; CDR3aa: CASRPGQAYNSPLHF
abundance: few; v_gene: TRBV27; CDR3aa: CASSFFPGGPNLNEKLFF
abundance: NA; v_gene: TRBV11-2; CDR3aa: CASSSPRRHPLLNTEAFF
abundance: NA; v_gene: TRBV14; CDR3aa: CASSQESFGELFF
abundance: once; v_gene: TRBV18; CDR3aa: CASSPPSDTIYGYTF
abundance: few; v_gene: TRBV19; CDR3aa: CASSIDEGNTEAFF
abundance: many; v_gene: TRBV7-9; CDR3aa: CASSLEGGTGGAGNTEAFF
abundance: many; v_gene: TRBV12-3/TRBV12-4; CDR3aa: CASRKTEAFF
abundance: many; v_gene: TRBV7-6; CDR3aa: CASRRAKRSTDTQYF
abundance: once; v_gene: TRBV11-3; CDR3aa: CAGSSDRSLYNEQFF
abundance: many; v_gene: TRBV7-6; CDR3aa: CASSPRWNTGELFF
abundance: NA; v_gene: TRBV25-1; CDR3aa: CASSHDTVEYTEAFF
abundance: NA; v_gene: TRBV6-2/TRBV6-3; CDR3aa: CASTEGPATNEKLFF
abundance: few; v_gene: TRBV19; CDR3aa: CASKSSAGLGDTQYF
abundance: NA; v_gene: TRBV7-3; CDR3aa: CASSLENWEGQPHHF
abundance: NA; v_gene: TRBV12-3/TRBV12-4; CDR3aa: CASSLAKAGVQETQYF
abundance: NA; v_gene: TRBV18; CDR3aa: CASSPLAWGGTDTQYF
abundance: NA; v_gene: TRBV18; CDR3aa: CASSPPDRVQTANNEQFF
abundance: few; v_gene: TRBV29-1; CDR3aa: CSVEDWRGESPGELFF
abundance: NA; v_gene: TRBV24-1; CDR3aa: CATSDRRSNQPQHF
abundance: NA; v_gene: TRBV14; CDR3aa: CVSSPGYTEAFF
abundance: NA; v_gene: TRBV7-6; CDR3aa: CASSLGGLEQYF
abundance: NA; v_gene: TRBV27; CDR3aa: CASSFGGSQYF
abundance: NA; v_gene: TRBV6-5; CDR3aa: CASSYSRPGQGEYF
abundance: NA; v_gene: TRBV27; CDR3aa: CASSAFPSGQGDEQFF
abundance: many; v_gene: TRBV7-6; CDR3aa: CASSLSGSYNEQFF
abundance: NA; v_gene: TRBV12-3/TRBV12-4; CDR3aa: CASSLPQGPDTQYF
abundance: NA; v_gene: TRBV10-3; CDR3aa: CAISEGTLRGIEQFF
abundance: many; v_gene: TRBV9; CDR3aa: CASSVEGVSSPLHF
abundance: NA; v_gene: TRBV14; CDR3aa: CASSQYRGVPDTQYF
abundance: many; v_gene: TRBV12-3/TRBV12-4; CDR3aa: CASSFLPSTDTQYF
abundance: few; v_gene: TRBV29-1; CDR3aa: CSVEDGAGEYYGYTF
abundance: NA; v_gene: TRBV10-1; CDR3aa: CASSEGVSNEQFF
abundance: few; v_gene: TRBV19; CDR3aa: CASSIRQTEMNTEAFF
abundance: few; v_gene: TRBV12-3/TRBV12-4; CDR3aa: CASSLRVNEAFF
abundance: few; v_gene: TRBV7-2; CDR3aa: CASSSIGGNNSPLHF